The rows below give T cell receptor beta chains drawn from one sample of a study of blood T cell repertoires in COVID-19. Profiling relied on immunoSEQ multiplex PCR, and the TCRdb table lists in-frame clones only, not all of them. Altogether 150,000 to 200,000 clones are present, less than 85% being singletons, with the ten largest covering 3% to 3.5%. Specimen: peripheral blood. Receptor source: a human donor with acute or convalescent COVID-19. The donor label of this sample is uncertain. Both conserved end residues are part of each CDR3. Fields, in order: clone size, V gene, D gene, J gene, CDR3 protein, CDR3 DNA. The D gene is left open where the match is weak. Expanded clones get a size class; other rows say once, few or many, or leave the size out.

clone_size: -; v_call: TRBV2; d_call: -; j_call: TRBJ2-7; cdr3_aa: CASREPGQVPGQYF; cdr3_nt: TGTGCCAGCAGGGAGCCGGGTCAAGTCCCCGGACAGTACTTC
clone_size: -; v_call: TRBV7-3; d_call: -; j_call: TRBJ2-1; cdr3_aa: CASSLEGGNEQFF; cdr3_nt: TGTGCCAGCAGCCTTGAGGGGGGGAATGAGCAGTTCTTC
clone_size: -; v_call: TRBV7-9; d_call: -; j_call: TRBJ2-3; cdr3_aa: CASSPRTASADTQYF; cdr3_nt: TGTGCCAGCAGCCCCCGGACAGCTTCGGCAGATACGCAGTATTTT
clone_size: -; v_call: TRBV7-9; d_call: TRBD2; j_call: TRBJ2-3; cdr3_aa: CASSLGTSGTPQYF; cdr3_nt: TGTGCCAGCAGCCTCGGGACTAGCGGGACCCCCCAGTATTTT
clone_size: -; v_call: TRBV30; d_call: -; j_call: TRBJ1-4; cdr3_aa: CAWSEGREEKLFF; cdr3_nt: TGTGCCTGGAGCGAGGGAAGGGAAGAAAAACTGTTTTTT
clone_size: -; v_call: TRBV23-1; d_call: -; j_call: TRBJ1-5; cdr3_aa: CASSQGTPSSNQPQHF; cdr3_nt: TGCGCCAGCAGTCAAGGGACACCTAGTAGCAATCAGCCCCAGCATTTT
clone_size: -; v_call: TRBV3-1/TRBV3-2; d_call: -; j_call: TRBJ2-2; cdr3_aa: CASSLSDGPGELFF; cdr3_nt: TGTGCCAGCAGCCTTAGCGACGGGCCCGGGGAGCTGTTTTTT
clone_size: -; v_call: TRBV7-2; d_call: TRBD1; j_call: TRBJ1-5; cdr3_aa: CASSLGQTARPQHF; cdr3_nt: TGTGCCAGCAGCCTGGGACAGACCGCACGGCCCCAGCATTTT
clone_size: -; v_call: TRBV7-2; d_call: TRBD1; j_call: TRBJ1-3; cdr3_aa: CASSSGGQIFSGNTIYF; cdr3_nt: TGTGCCAGCAGCTCAGGGGGACAGATTTTTTCGGGAAACACCATATATTTT
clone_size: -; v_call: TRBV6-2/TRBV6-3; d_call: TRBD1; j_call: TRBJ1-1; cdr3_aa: CASSYRGRSEAFF; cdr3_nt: TGTGCCAGCAGTTACAGGGGGCGCAGTGAAGCTTTCTTT
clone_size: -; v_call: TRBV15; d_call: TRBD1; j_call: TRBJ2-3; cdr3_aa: CATSSGQGNTDTQYF; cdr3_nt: TGTGCCACCAGCAGTGGACAGGGCAACACAGATACGCAGTATTTT
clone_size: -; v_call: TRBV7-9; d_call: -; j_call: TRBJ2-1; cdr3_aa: CASRDRITYNEQFF; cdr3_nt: TGTGCCAGCAGAGACAGGATTACCTACAATGAGCAGTTCTTC
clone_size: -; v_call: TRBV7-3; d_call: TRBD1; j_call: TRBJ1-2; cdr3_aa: CASSPGQGGYGYTF; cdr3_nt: TGTGCCAGCAGCCCGGGACAGGGGGGCTATGGCTACACCTTC
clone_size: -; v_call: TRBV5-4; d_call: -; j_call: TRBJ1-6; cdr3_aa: CASSLSPGLTNSPLHF; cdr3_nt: TGTGCCAGCAGCTTGTCTCCAGGGCTAACTAATTCACCCCTCCACTTT
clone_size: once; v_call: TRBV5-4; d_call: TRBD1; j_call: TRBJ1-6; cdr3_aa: CASSLAGKSGGSPLHF; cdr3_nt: TGTGCCAGCAGCTTGGCCGGAAAGTCAGGGGGCTCACCCCTCCACTTT
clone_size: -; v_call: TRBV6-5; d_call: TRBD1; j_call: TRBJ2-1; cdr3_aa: CASSRDRGHNEQFF; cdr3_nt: TGTGCCAGCAGCCGGGACAGGGGGCATAATGAGCAGTTCTTC
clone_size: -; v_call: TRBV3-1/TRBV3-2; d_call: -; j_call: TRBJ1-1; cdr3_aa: CASSSRGGTEAFF; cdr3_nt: TGTGCCAGCAGCTCCCGGGGTGGGACTGAAGCTTTCTTT
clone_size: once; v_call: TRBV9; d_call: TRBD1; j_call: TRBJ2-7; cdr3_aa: CASSVGGTGTYEQYF; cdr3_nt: TGTGCCAGCAGCGTAGGAGGGACAGGGACCTACGAGCAGTACTTC
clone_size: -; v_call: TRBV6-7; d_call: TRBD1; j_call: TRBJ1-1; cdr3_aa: CASSRQGWDTEAFF; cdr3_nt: TGTGCCAGCAGCCGACAGGGATGGGACACTGAAGCTTTCTTT
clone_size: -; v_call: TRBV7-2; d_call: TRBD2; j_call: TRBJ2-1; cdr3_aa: CASSSALAGNEQFF; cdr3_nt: TGTGCCAGCAGCTCGGCCCTAGCGGGGAATGAGCAGTTCTTC
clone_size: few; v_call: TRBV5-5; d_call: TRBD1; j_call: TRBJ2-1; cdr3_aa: CASSPRDRGEFF; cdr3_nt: TGTGCCAGCAGCCCCCGTGACAGGGGAGAGTTCTTC
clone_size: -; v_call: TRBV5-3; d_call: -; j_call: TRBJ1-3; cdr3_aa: CARSPWLSSGNTIYF; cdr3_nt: TGTGCCAGAAGCCCCTGGTTGAGCTCTGGAAACACCATATATTTT